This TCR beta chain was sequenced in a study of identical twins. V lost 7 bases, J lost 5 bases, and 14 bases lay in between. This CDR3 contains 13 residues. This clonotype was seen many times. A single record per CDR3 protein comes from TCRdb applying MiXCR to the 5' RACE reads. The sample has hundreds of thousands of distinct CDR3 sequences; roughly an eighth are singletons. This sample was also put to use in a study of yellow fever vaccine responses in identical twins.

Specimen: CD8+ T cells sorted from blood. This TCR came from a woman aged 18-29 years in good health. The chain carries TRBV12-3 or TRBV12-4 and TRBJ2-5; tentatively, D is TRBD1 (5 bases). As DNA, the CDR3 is TGTGCCAGCACCACGACAGAAAAGGAGACCCAGTACTTC. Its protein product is CASTTTEKETQYF.